This passage covers 28 T cell receptor beta chains from one sample sequenced in a study of T cells in localized non-small cell lung cancer. The repertoire was sequenced with immunoSEQ multiplex PCR; TCRdb's copy has only in-frame clones and lacks some. The table shows 35,000 to 45,000 clones, with approximately 94% occurring only once. The sample was peripheral blood, taken before any cancer treatment. The source is a female donor at least 60 years old with stage I lung adenocarcinoma.

This clone was counted a single time. The V gene is TRBV5-5, the J gene TRBJ2-1; 11 nucleotides match TRBD2. V gave up 4 bases and J gave up 8 bases; unmatched junction bases: 11. This CDR3 contains 16 residues. Germline CDR1 and CDR2: SGHKS and YYEKEE (reference sequence). DNA of the CDR3: TGTGCCAGCAGCAGACTAGCGGGGTCCCTAAGGGATGAGCAGTTCTTC. Translation gives CASSRLAGSLRDEQFF.

The chain uses TRBV5-1 and TRBJ1-1, with TRBD1 identical over 8 bases. From germline, CDR1 is SGHRS and CDR2 YFSETQ. The CDR3 loop spans 15 amino acids. V was clipped by 2 bases and J by 1 base; unmatched bases: 4. In DNA form, the CDR3 reads TGCGCCAGCAGCTTCCGGACAGGGTCGAACACTGAAGCTTTCTTT. Amino acid sequence: CASSFRTGSNTEAFF.

The J gene is TRBJ1-1, the V gene TRBV10-1; possible D gene TRBD1, 6 bases. There are 16 residues in the CDR3. The ends were cut back, 2 bases at V and 4 bases at J, with 17 bases in the middle. Germline assignment: CDR1 WNHNN and CDR2 SYGVQD (reference sequence). The DNA for the CDR3 is TGCGCCAGCAGTGAGAGGAAAGGGCAGGGGAGCACTGAAGCTTTCTTT. It specifies CASSERKGQGSTEAFF.

The chain couples TRBV7-2 to TRBJ2-3; D is tentatively TRBD1 or TRBD2 (6 bases each). The CDR3 contains 16 residues. V lost 1 base and J lost 2, with 13 bases in between. Germline lookup yields CDR1 SGHTA and CDR2 FQGNSA. Here the CDR3 DNA reads TGTGCCAGCAGCTTAGTTTGGGGGGCGCACACAGATACGCAGTATTTT. As protein: CASSLVWGAHTDTQYF.

The chain joins TRBV9 to TRBJ1-3, with TRBD1 as a possible D gene (6 bases). Trimming cost V 3 bases and J 1 base, with 8 bases left between them. CDR1 is SGDLS, CDR2 YYNGEE, per germline. This CDR3 spans 14 amino acids. The chain's CDR3 is CASSDTGSGNTIYF. The CDR3 region has the DNA TGTGCCAGCAGCGATACAGGGTCTGGAAACACCATATATTTT.

This clone came up once. The rearrangement joins TRBV19 to TRBJ2-5; weak D call: TRBD1 (5 bases). The CDR3 is made up of 16 amino acids. Germline CDR1 is LNHDA and CDR2 is SQIVND (reference sequence). V lost 2 bases and J lost 4, with 17 bases in between. The CDR3 DNA follows: TGTGCCAGTAGTATAAGGCGCTCAGAAGGGGCAGAGACCCAGTACTTC. It translates to CASSIRRSEGAETQYF.

This clone was recorded only once. This rearrangement joins TRBV19 to TRBJ2-6; possible D gene TRBD2, 7 bases. The CDR3 extends over 19 amino acids. The germline CDR1 and CDR2 sequences are LNHDA and SQIVND (reference sequence). Trimming removed 7 bases at V and 0 bases at J, with 22 bases between. CDR3 nucleotides: TGTGCCAGTACGGGGGGCTTTCATCAAATTACCTCTGGGGCCAACGTCCTGACTTTC. It yields the protein CASTGGFHQITSGANVLTF.

The rearrangement links TRBV9 to TRBJ1-3; no clear D gene. The CDR3 totals 14 residues. V was pared by 0 bases and J by 7 bases, with 11 bases between. Per the germline V gene, CDR1 is SGDLS and CDR2 is YYNGEE. DNA for the CDR3: TGTGCCAGCAGCGTAGCCTTGAGGGCGAACACCATATATTTT. Translated, it gives CASSVALRANTIYF. Filled out from reference TRBV9 and TRBJ1-3, the complete variable domain reads DSGVTQTPKHLITATGQRVTLRCSPRSGDLSVYWYQQSLDQGLQFLIQYYNGEERAKGNILERFSAQQFPDLHSELNLSSLELGDSALYFCASSVALRANTIYFGEGSWLTVV.

V and J are TRBV5-1 and TRBJ1-2; possible D gene TRBD1, 5 bases. Germline-derived CDR1 and CDR2 are SGHRS and YFSETQ. The CDR3 has 15 amino acids. V shed 0 bases and J shed 7 bases, with 16 bases lying between them. CDR3 coding DNA: TGCGCCAGCAGCTTGGATCAGGGTCTGTTGTCTGGCTACACCTTC. This translates into CASSLDQGLLSGYTF.

The J gene is TRBJ2-7, the V gene TRBV5-6; perhaps TRBD1 as D (5 bases). Trimming took 4 bases from V and 2 from J, leaving 13 bases between them. Germline V lookup: CDR1 SGHDT, CDR2 YYEEEE. The CDR3 loop spans 14 amino acids. CDR3: CASSRAGITYEQYV. For the CDR3, the DNA is TGTGCCAGCAGCCGGGCAGGGATCACCTACGAGCAGTACGTC.

The V gene is TRBV6-5, the J gene TRBJ1-4, with D perhaps TRBD1 (5 bases). Germline values: CDR1 MNHEY, CDR2 SVGAGI. This CDR3 has 15 residues. V shed 7 bases and J shed 5 bases, with 17 bases lying between them. The CDR3 loop reads CASTRRGEGNEKLFF. CDR3 nucleotides: TGTGCCAGCACACGAAGAGGGGAAGGAAATGAAAAACTGTTTTTT.

The chain links TRBV27 to TRBJ2-7; 7 positions match TRBD1. The CDR3 totals 14 residues. CDR1 is MNHEY and CDR2 is SMNVEV in the germline V gene (reference sequence). V lost 2 bases and J lost 1; bases outside the gene matches: 2. CDR3 coding DNA: TGTGCCAGCAGTTTACGACAGGGTTCCTACGAGCAGTACTTC. Its protein product is CASSLRQGSYEQYF.

The table lists this clone with a count of one. This chain joins TRBV4-1 and TRBJ2-2; tentatively, D is TRBD2 (6 bases). V shed 3 bases and J shed 5 bases, with 7 bases lying between them. CDR1 is MGHRA and CDR2 is YSYEKL in the germline V gene. The CDR3 is 13 residues long. The CDR3 spells CASSQGGTGELFF. CDR3 nucleotides: TGCGCCAGCAGCCAGGGGGGTACCGGGGAGCTGTTTTTT.

In its sample, this clone was seen once. This chain links TRBV5-6 with TRBJ1-4, with TRBD1 matching over 7 bases. The CDR3 runs to 15 residues. The J segment lost 4 bases and the V segment lost 1 base, leaving 4 bases of the junction unmatched. Germline CDR1 reads SGHDT; CDR2 reads YYEEEE. The CDR3 region is CASSLQGGLNEKLFF. The DNA for the CDR3 is TGTGCCAGCAGCTTGCAAGGGGGCCTTAATGAAAAACTGTTTTTT.

The chain recombines TRBV29-1 with TRBJ1-3, with a tentative D call TRBD1 (5 bases). The CDR3 sequence is 13 residues long. V lost 4 bases and J lost 2, with 9 bases in between. CDR1 and CDR2 from the germline V gene are SQVTM and ANQGSEA. The CDR3 loop reads CSVGGATGNTIYF. The CDR3 coding sequence is TGCAGCGTTGGTGGGGCGACTGGAAACACCATATATTTT.

This chain links TRBV28 with TRBJ1-5; the D is unclear. V was shortened by 7 bases and J by 7 bases, with 14 bases between the two germline ends. The CDR3 runs to 13 residues. Germline values: CDR1 MDHEN, CDR2 SYDVKM. The CDR3 sequence: CASTTPGWQPQHF. The CDR3, as DNA: TGTGCCAGCACCACCCCGGGGTGGCAGCCCCAGCATTTT.

The chain has TRBV6-4 and TRBJ2-1; 10 bases agree with TRBD2. The CDR3 is 13 residues long. Per germline, CDR1 MRHNA and CDR2 SNTAGT. The J segment lost 10 bases and the V segment lost 2 bases, leaving 2 bases of the junction unmatched. The CDR3 here is CASSDELAGEQFF. CDR3 nucleotides: TGTGCCAGCAGTGACGAACTAGCGGGAGAGCAGTTCTTC.

The chain is built from TRBV14 and TRBJ2-1; D is possibly TRBD1 (6 bases). CDR3 length: 15 residues. Trimming stripped 0 bases from V and 12 bases from J, with 18 bases between. The germline V gene has CDR1 SGHDN and CDR2 FVKESK. This CDR3 is CASSQDWEQGGLQFF. CDR3 coding DNA: TGTGCCAGCAGCCAAGATTGGGAACAGGGCGGATTGCAGTTCTTC.

The sample holds one count of this clone. V usage is TRBV15 and J usage is TRBJ1-2; 8 nucleotides agree with TRBD1. V was clipped by 1 base and J by 2 bases; unmatched bases: 6. Germline V gives CDR1 LNHNV, CDR2 YYDKDF (reference sequence). The CDR3 covers 16 residues. CDR3 nucleotides: TGTGCCACCAGCAGAGGGGGGACAGGACCAAACTATGGCTACACCTTC. As protein: CATSRGGTGPNYGYTF.

The chain combines TRBV11-1 with TRBJ2-3; D is uncertain. This CDR3 has 11 residues. The V end was cut by 7 bases, the J end by 0 bases, with 2 bases between. Germline V gene data show CDR1 as SGHAT and CDR2 as FQDESV (reference sequence). The CDR3 reads CASTSTDTQYF. As DNA, the CDR3 is TGTGCCAGCACAAGCACAGATACGCAGTATTTT.

V and J are TRBV25-1 and TRBJ1-1; no firm D call. CDR3 size: 13 residues. Germline CDR1 MGHDK, CDR2 SYGVNS. Trimming shortened V by 4 bases and J by 2 bases, and 8 bases separated the two germline ends. Written as DNA, the CDR3 is TGTGCCAGCAGTGGCTTAATTAACACTGAAGCTTTCTTT. It translates to CASSGLINTEAFF. The variable domain in full, with the rest retrieved from reference TRBV25-1 and TRBJ1-1, is EADIYQTPRYLVIGTGKKITLECSQTMGHDKMYWYQQDPGMELHLIHYSYGVNSTEKGDLSSESTVSRIRTEHFPLTLESARPSHTSQYLCASSGLINTEAFFGQGTRLTVV.

V usage is TRBV19 and J usage is TRBJ1-4; D unclear. From germline, CDR1 is LNHDA and CDR2 SQIVND (reference sequence). CDR3 size: 14 residues. V was clipped by 3 bases and J by 6 bases, with 11 bases between them. CDR3: CASSIRAEDEKLFF. The CDR3 coding sequence is TGTGCCAGTAGTATCCGAGCGGAGGATGAAAAACTGTTTTTT.

CDR3 protein: CASSLALAGTQYF. The DNA of the CDR3 is TGCGCCAGCAGCTTGGCGCTAGCCGGTACGCAGTATTTT. This chain joins TRBV5-1 and TRBJ2-3, with a possible D match to TRBD2 (5 bases). V was cut by 0 bases and J by 8 bases, with 10 bases left in between. This CDR3 comprises 13 residues. Germline V CDR1 and CDR2: SGHRS, YFSETQ.

The chain recombines TRBV6-5 with TRBJ1-5; no definite D call. Trimming left V 6 bases short and J 2 bases short, with 14 bases between. The CDR3 length is 15 residues. Germline V gives CDR1 MNHEY, CDR2 SVGAGI. CDR3 nucleotide sequence: TGTGCCAGCAGACGGGTCCGGGATGGCAATCAGCCCCAGCATTTT. Translated: CASRRVRDGNQPQHF.

The chain has TRBV19 and TRBJ1-2; TRBD1 agrees at 8 bases. The CDR3 length is 13 residues. V was pared by 5 bases and J by 8 bases, with 7 bases of the junction left unmatched. The germline V gene has CDR1 LNHDA and CDR2 SQIVND (reference sequence). This chain's CDR3 is CASSSGTGNGYTF. Here the CDR3 DNA reads TGTGCCAGTAGTTCCGGGACAGGCAACGGCTACACCTTC.

V gene TRBV7-2 combines with J gene TRBJ1-5; D uncertain. V lost 3 bases to trimming and J lost 6 bases, with 12 bases between them. CDR1 and CDR2 from the germline V gene are SGHTA and FQGNSA. The length of the CDR3 is 14 residues. Here the CDR3 reads CASSFSWAGQPQHF. CDR3 DNA: TGTGCCAGCAGCTTCTCCTGGGCGGGTCAGCCCCAGCATTTT. Supplemented by reference TRBV7-2 and TRBJ1-5, the full variable domain reads GAGVSQSPSNKVTEKGKDVELRCDPISGHTALYWYRQSLGQGLEFLIYFQGNSAPDKSGLPSDRFSAERTGGSVSTLTIQRTQQEDSAVYLCASSFSWAGQPQHFGDGTRLSIL.

The chain uses TRBV4-1 and TRBJ1-2; tentatively, D is TRBD1 (5 bases). V shed 0 bases and J shed 4 bases, with 15 bases lying between them. The CDR3 is 16 residues long. Germline lookup yields CDR1 MGHRA and CDR2 YSYEKL. For the CDR3, the DNA is TGCGCCAGCAGCCAAGATCTCAGGACAACTATCTATGGCTACACCTTC. It is translated as CASSQDLRTTIYGYTF.

The chain couples TRBV10-3 to TRBJ2-5, with TRBD1 matching 8 bases. CDR3 size: 17 residues. The germline V gene encodes CDR1 ENHRY and CDR2 SYGVKD. Unmatched junction bases numbered 12, after V lost 2 bases and J lost 4 bases. In DNA form, the CDR3 reads TGTGCCATCAGTGAGGAGACAGGGGTCCCAAGAGGAGAGACCCAGTACTTC. This translates into CAISEETGVPRGETQYF.